This T cell receptor (beta chain) originates from a study of blood T cells in healthy people across ages. At the level of the study: T cells yielded about one barcoded beta molecule per two cells through template switching.

Primed by a sample-barcoded 5' primer and a J-beta primer mix, a second PCR proceeded for 7 to 11 cycles. TCRdb re-analysed the 5' RACE reads in MiXCR, keeping a single row per CDR3 protein. Among 780,000 or so distinct CDR3 sequences listed, 25% were seen once. The CDR3 contains 13 residues. The V and J ends lost 5 bases and 5 bases respectively, with 10 bases between them. Per germline, CDR1 LNHNV and CDR2 YYDKDF (reference sequence). This sample was also put to use in a study of T cells of mothers and their children. According to that study: Every mother supplied over 9.5 million TCR beta CDR3 reads and every child a few million. Within related and unrelated pairs, thymic selection shapes TCR recombination output in a similar way. T cell clones that were persistent and microchimeric went undetected.

The sample taken for sequencing was blood. The chain carries TRBV15 and TRBJ2-1; D possibly corresponds to TRBD1 (5 bases). The sequence derives from a boy younger than 18 in good health. CDR3 protein: CATSVDTHNEQFF. The CDR3 DNA reads as TGTGCCACCAGCGTGGACACCCACAATGAGCAGTTCTTC.